The rows below give T cell receptor beta chains drawn from one sample of a study of blood T cell repertoires in COVID-19. Profiling relied on immunoSEQ multiplex PCR, and the TCRdb table lists in-frame clones only, not all of them. This table holds over 85,000 clones, 60% to 80% found once. Source material: peripheral blood. These receptors came from a woman aged 80 or over with active or convalescent COVID-19. Both conserved end residues are part of each CDR3. The D gene is left open where the match is weak. Size is omitted from some rows. Given values are once, few, many or a class for expanded clones.

cdr3_nt cdr3_aa v_call clone_size j_call d_call
TGTGCCAGTAGTCCAGGGCAGGGGGGCGCCTACAATGAGCAGTTCTTC CASSPGQGGAYNEQFF TRBV19 NA TRBJ2-1 NA
TGTGCCAGTAGCCGGGACAGCGATCAGCCCCAGCATTTT CASSRDSDQPQHF TRBV19 NA TRBJ1-5 TRBD1
TGTGCCAGCTTTTACAGCACCGGGGAGCTGTTTTTT CASFYSTGELFF TRBV12-3/TRBV12-4 NA TRBJ2-2 NA
TGTGCCAGTTCAAAATGGGAGTCAACTGAAGCTTTCTTT CASSKWESTEAFF TRBV19 NA TRBJ1-1 NA
TGTGCCAGCAGCCGCGGCAGGGAGGGATCAGATACGCAGTATTTT CASSRGREGSDTQYF TRBV7-6 NA TRBJ2-3 TRBD2
TGTGCCAGCAGGGGGGGGACGGGTTATGGCTACACCTTC CASRGGTGYGYTF TRBV2 NA TRBJ1-2 NA
TGTGCCAGTAAATCAGGGGTCTCTGGAAACACCATATATTTT CASKSGVSGNTIYF TRBV19 NA TRBJ1-3 NA
TGTGCCAGCAATTCTCGGTCCACTAGCACAGATACGCAGTATTTT CASNSRSTSTDTQYF TRBV27 NA TRBJ2-3 NA
TGTGCCAGCAGCTTAGGACTCCACAATGAGCAGTTCTTC CASSLGLHNEQFF TRBV11-2 NA TRBJ2-1 NA
TGTGCCAGCAGGGGACTCAGGACGGGAGCAGATACGCAGTATTTT CASRGLRTGADTQYF TRBV11-2 NA TRBJ2-3 NA
TGTGCCAGCAGCCCTGGGGGAGGGGGTCCTGGGGACATTCAGTACTTC CASSPGGGGPGDIQYF TRBV9 NA TRBJ2-4 NA
TGCGCCAGCAGTCAAGCCGGGACTAGCATCCACGAGCAGTACTTC CASSQAGTSIHEQYF TRBV23-1 NA TRBJ2-7 TRBD2
TGTGCCAGCAGTGAGTTAGCGGGAGGAAGCTGGGAGGAGACCCAGTACTTC CASSELAGGSWEETQYF TRBV25-1 NA TRBJ2-5 TRBD2
TGCGCCAGCAGAATAGTATCCGGGACTAGCGGCTACGAGCAGTACTTC CASRIVSGTSGYEQYF TRBV5-1 NA TRBJ2-7 TRBD2
TGCGCCAGCAGCCTGTACCCCGGGACAGCTGGAAACACCATATATTTT CASSLYPGTAGNTIYF TRBV5-1 NA TRBJ1-3 TRBD1
TGTGCCAGTAGTATAGCGGGGGACTATGGCTACACCTTC CASSIAGDYGYTF TRBV19 few TRBJ1-2 NA
TGTGCCAGCAGCTTAGGACATCTCTATGGCTACACCTTC CASSLGHLYGYTF TRBV11-2 NA TRBJ1-2 NA
TGTGCCAGCAGTAGGGACAGCAACTATGGCTACACCTTC CASSRDSNYGYTF TRBV2 few TRBJ1-2 TRBD1
TGCGCCAGCAGCTCCGGACTAGCGGGAGGAGATACGCAGTATTTT CASSSGLAGGDTQYF TRBV5-1 NA TRBJ2-3 TRBD2
TGTGCCAGCTCACCAAAGTTTGGGCAGGGGGACGAGACCCAGTACTTC CASSPKFGQGDETQYF TRBV18 NA TRBJ2-5 TRBD1
TGTGCCAGCAGCGTAGTCGGGACAGGCTCCTACAATGAGCAGTTCTTC CASSVVGTGSYNEQFF TRBV9 NA TRBJ2-1 TRBD1
TGTGCCACCAGTGATTTAGCGGGAGAGGGGGAGACCCAGTACTTC CATSDLAGEGETQYF TRBV24-1 once TRBJ2-5 TRBD2
TGTGCCAGCAGCTTAGTGAGCGGGAGGTTTGGCACAGATACGCAGTATTTT CASSLVSGRFGTDTQYF TRBV7-6 NA TRBJ2-3 TRBD2
TGTGCCAGCAGCCCCGGACTAGTGAATGAGCAGTTCTTC CASSPGLVNEQFF TRBV7-3 NA TRBJ2-1 TRBD2
TGTGCCAGCTCACCACGGGCGTTACCTTCTACGCAGTATTTT CASSPRALPSTQYF TRBV18 NA TRBJ2-3 NA
TGTGCCTGGATTGCAGGCGGAACAGGGGACACAGATACGCAGTATTTT CAWIAGGTGDTDTQYF TRBV30 NA TRBJ2-3 TRBD1
TGTGCCGGTAGCGGAGAAGGCTACAATGAGCAGTTCTTC CAGSGEGYNEQFF TRBV30 NA TRBJ2-1 NA
TGTGCCAGCAGCCACCACCACGAGTACGGGACAGGGACATATTCACCCCTCCACTTT CASSHHHEYGTGTYSPLHF TRBV4-2 NA TRBJ1-6 TRBD1
TGTGCCAGCTCACGGGAACTAGCGGGGGGCTACAATGAGCAGTTCTTC CASSRELAGGYNEQFF TRBV18 once TRBJ2-1 TRBD2
TGTGCCAGCACCCCATGGCACCAGGATTCCTACGAGCAGTACTTC CASTPWHQDSYEQYF TRBV6-5 NA TRBJ2-7 NA
TGTGCCAGTACGGGTGGGGGCCCTCACAATGAGCAGTTCTTC CASTGGGPHNEQFF TRBV19 NA TRBJ2-1 NA
TGTGCCAGCCGGGGAACAGGGGCTTTCTACAATGAGCAGTTCTTC CASRGTGAFYNEQFF TRBV19 NA TRBJ2-1 TRBD1
TGTGCCAGTAAACAGGGGTTGGATGGCTACACCTTC CASKQGLDGYTF TRBV27 NA TRBJ1-2 TRBD1
TGTGCCACCAGCAGAGGGCAGGGACTCAATCAGCCCCAGCATTTT CATSRGQGLNQPQHF TRBV15 few TRBJ1-5 NA
TGTGCCAGCTCACCCCCGGGACAGCTACTGGGGGACGAGCAGTACTTC CASSPPGQLLGDEQYF TRBV18 NA TRBJ2-7 TRBD1
TGTGCCAGCAGTGAAGCGCTTTCGGGTGCAACTAATGAAAAACTGTTTTTT CASSEALSGATNEKLFF TRBV6-1 NA TRBJ1-4 NA
TGTGCCAGCAGCTTATGGACTAGCGGAGAGCAGTACTTC CASSLWTSGEQYF TRBV7-9 NA TRBJ2-7 TRBD2
TGTGCCAGCTCACCGTCCCGGGACAGGGGGGAGCTCTATGGCTACACCTTC CASSPSRDRGELYGYTF TRBV18 NA TRBJ1-2 TRBD1
TGTGCCAGCAGCCCCTGGGGGGTATCCAACCCTAGGACCTCCTACGAGCAGTACTTC CASSPWGVSNPRTSYEQYF TRBV11-2 NA TRBJ2-7 NA
TGTGCCAGCAGTTCCATGGAGGGCTCGGGAAAGACCCAGTACTTC CASSSMEGSGKTQYF TRBV28 NA TRBJ2-5 NA
TGTGCCAGCAGCAGGGACAGGGCTGGAAACACCATATATTTT CASSRDRAGNTIYF TRBV7-2 NA TRBJ1-3 TRBD1
TGTGCCAGTAGTATAGAGGGCACCAAAAGCTCCTACGAGCAGTACTTC CASSIEGTKSSYEQYF TRBV19 once TRBJ2-7 NA
TGTGCCAGTAGCCTAGCGGGAGTTAATGAGCAGTTCTTC CASSLAGVNEQFF TRBV19 few TRBJ2-1 TRBD2
TGTGCCAGCAGCTTCCTAGGACTAGCGGGAAACACAGATACGCAGTATTTT CASSFLGLAGNTDTQYF TRBV11-2 once TRBJ2-3 TRBD2
TGCGCCAGCAGCCAGGCTAGCGGGAGCAGGTACAATGAGCAGTTCTTC CASSQASGSRYNEQFF TRBV4-1 NA TRBJ2-1 TRBD2